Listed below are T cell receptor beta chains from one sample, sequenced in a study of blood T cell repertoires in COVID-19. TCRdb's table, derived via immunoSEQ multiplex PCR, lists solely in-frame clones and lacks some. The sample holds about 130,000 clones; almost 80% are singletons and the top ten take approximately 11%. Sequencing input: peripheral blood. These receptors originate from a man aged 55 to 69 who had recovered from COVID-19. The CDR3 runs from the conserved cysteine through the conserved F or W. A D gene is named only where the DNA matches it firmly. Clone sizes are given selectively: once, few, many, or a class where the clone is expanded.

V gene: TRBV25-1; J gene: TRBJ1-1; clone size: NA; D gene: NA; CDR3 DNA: TGTGCCAGCAGTGACTTGCCAGGAGGGGCTGAAGCTTTCTTT; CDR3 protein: CASSDLPGGAEAFF
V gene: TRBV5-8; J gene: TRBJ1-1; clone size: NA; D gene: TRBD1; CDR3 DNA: TGTGCCAGCAGCCACTTTACAGGGGTAGCTTTCTTT; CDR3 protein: CASSHFTGVAFF
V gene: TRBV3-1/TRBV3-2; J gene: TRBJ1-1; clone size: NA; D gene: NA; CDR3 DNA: TGTGCCAGCAGCCAAAAGGGCGGGGGTTCGAACACTGAAGCTTTCTTT; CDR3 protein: CASSQKGGGSNTEAFF
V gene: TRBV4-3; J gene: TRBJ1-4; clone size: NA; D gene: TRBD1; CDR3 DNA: TGCGCCAGCAGCCAGAACAGGGGCGCAAATGAAAAACTGTTTTTT; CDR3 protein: CASSQNRGANEKLFF
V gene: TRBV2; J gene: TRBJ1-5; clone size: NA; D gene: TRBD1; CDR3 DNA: TGTGCCAGCAGTGAAGTGTCAGGGGGCTGGCCCCAGCATTTT; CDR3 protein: CASSEVSGGWPQHF
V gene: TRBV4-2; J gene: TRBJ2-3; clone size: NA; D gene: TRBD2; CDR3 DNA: TGTGCCAGCAGCCAAGACACCCGCCGGGGGGGCTCCTCAGATACGCAGTATTTT; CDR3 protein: CASSQDTRRGGSSDTQYF
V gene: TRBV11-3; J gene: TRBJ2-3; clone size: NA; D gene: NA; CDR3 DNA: TGTGCCAGCAGCTTAGATTCAACTAGAGGAGATACGCAGTATTTT; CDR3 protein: CASSLDSTRGDTQYF
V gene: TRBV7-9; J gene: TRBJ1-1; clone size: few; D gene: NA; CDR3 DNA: TGTGCCAGCAGCTCCCGGACTCGTACTGAAGCTTTCTTT; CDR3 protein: CASSSRTRTEAFF
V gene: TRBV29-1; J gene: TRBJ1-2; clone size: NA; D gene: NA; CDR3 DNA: TGCAGCGCTGGACACCGGGAGGACTATGGCTACACCTTC; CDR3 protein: CSAGHREDYGYTF
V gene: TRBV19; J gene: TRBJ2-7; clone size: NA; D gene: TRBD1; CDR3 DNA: TGTGCCAGTATCTCCGGACAGGGGCCCTACGAGCAGTACTTC; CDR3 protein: CASISGQGPYEQYF
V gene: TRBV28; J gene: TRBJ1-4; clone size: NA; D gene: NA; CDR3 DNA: TGTGCCAGCAGTTCCTCAGGGGTAGCTAATGAAAAACTGTTTTTT; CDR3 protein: CASSSSGVANEKLFF
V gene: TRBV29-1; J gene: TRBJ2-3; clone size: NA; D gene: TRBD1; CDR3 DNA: TGCAGCGTGGAGGGGCGGACAGGGGGCACAGATACGCAGTATTTT; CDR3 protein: CSVEGRTGGTDTQYF
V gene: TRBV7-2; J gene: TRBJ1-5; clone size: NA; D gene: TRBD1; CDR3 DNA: TGTGCCAGCAGCTTAGACCAGGGGGCTAGCAGCAATCAGCCCCAGCATTTT; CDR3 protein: CASSLDQGASSNQPQHF
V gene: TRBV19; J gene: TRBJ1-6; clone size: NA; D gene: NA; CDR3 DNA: TGTGCCAGTAGTCGGGGACTCGACGGGAATTCACCCCTCCACTTT; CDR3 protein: CASSRGLDGNSPLHF
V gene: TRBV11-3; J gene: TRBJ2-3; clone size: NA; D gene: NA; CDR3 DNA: TGTGCCAGCAGCTCGGGTGTGGCCTACACAGATACGCAGTATTTT; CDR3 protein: CASSSGVAYTDTQYF
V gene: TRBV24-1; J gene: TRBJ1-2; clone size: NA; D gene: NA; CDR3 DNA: TGTGCCACCAGTCCCGGGGTGCGAGGCTACACCTTC; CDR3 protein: CATSPGVRGYTF
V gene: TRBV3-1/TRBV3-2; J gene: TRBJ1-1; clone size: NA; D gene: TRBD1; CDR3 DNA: TGTGCCAGCAGTCCTACAGGGGAAAGAGGCTCTGAAGCTTTCTTT; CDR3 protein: CASSPTGERGSEAFF
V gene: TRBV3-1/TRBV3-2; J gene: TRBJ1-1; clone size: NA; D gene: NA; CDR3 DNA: TGTGCCAGCAGCCCTCGGGAGGTCGGTGAAGCTTTCTTT; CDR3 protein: CASSPREVGEAFF
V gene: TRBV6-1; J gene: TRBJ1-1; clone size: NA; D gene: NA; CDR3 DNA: TGTGCCAGCAGTGGGAGGGGCGGAGGAACTTGGAAGGGTGAAGCTTTCTTT; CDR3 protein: CASSGRGGGTWKGEAFF
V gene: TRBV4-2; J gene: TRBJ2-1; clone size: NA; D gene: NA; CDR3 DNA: TGTGCCAGCAGCCAAGATTCAGGGATCAATGAGCAGTTCTTC; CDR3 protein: CASSQDSGINEQFF
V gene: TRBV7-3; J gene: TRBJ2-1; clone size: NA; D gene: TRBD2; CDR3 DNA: TGTGCCAGCAGCTTAAAACCAGCGGGAGGAGGAGAGCAGTTCTTC; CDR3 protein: CASSLKPAGGGEQFF
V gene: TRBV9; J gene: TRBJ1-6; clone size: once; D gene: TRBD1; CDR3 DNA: TGTGCCAGCAGCGGCCAACAGGGGGCTGATTCACCCCTCCACTTT; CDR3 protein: CASSGQQGADSPLHF
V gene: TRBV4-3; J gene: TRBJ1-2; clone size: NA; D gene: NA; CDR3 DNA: TGCGCCAGCAGCCAAGATTGGCCGGGGGGCTATGGCTACACCTTC; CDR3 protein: CASSQDWPGGYGYTF
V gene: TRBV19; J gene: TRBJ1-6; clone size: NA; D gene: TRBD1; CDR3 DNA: TGTGCCAGTGCACAGGGGCCCTATACTAATTCACCCCTCCACTTT; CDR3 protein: CASAQGPYTNSPLHF
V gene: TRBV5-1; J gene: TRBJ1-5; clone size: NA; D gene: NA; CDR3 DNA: TGCGCCAGCAGCTTTGGGGGGGACAATCAGCCCCAGCATTTT; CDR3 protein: CASSFGGDNQPQHF
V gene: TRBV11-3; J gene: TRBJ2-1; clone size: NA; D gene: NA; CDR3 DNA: TGTGCCAGCAGCCGCGGGGAGCTCGATGAGCAGTTCTTC; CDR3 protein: CASSRGELDEQFF
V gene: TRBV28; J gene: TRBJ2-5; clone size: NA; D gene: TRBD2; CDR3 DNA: TGTGCCTACTCGGGGGGGGCACAAGAGACCCAGTACTTC; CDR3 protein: CAYSGGAQETQYF
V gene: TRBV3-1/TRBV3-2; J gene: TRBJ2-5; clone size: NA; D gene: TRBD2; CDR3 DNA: TGTGCCAGCAGCCCTAGCGGGGGGGCCTTTAAAGAGACCCAGTACTTC; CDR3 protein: CASSPSGGAFKETQYF